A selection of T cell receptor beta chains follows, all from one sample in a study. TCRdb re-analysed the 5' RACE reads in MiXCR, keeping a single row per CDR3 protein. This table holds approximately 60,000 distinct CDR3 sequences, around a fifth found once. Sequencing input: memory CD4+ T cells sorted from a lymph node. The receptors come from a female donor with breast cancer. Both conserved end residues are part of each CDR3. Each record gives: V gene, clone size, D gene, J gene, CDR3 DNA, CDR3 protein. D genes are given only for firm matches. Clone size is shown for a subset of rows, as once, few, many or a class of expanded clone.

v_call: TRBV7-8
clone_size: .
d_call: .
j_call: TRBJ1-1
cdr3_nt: TGTGCCAGCAGCTTAAGGTCCATGGTGGGGAACACTGAAGCTTTCTTT
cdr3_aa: CASSLRSMVGNTEAFF

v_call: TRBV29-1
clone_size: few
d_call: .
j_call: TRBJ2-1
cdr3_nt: TGCAGCGAGGGCGGGACAGATTACAATGAGCAGTTCTTC
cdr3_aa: CSEGGTDYNEQFF

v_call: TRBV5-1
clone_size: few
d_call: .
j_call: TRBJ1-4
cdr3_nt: TGCGCCAGCAGCCCGGACACTTATAATGAAAAACTGTTTTTT
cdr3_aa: CASSPDTYNEKLFF

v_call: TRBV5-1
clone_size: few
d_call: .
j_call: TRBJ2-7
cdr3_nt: TGCGCCAGCAGCATAAACACGGGACGCCAGACCTACGAGCAGTACTTC
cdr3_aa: CASSINTGRQTYEQYF

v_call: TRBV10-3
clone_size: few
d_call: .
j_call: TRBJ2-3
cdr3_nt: TGTGCCATCAGATCTCTTGATAGGGGTACAGATACGCAGTATTTT
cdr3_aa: CAIRSLDRGTDTQYF

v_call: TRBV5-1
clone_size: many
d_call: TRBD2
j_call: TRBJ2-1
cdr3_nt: TGCGCCAGCAGCACCATCCCGGGACTAGCGGGAGTTGGAAGCTCCTACAATGAGCAGTTCTTC
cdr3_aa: CASSTIPGLAGVGSSYNEQFF

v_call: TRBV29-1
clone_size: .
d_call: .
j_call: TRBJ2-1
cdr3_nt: TGCAGCGTTGACCGGGGATACAATGAGCAGTCCTTC
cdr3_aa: CSVDRGYNEQSF

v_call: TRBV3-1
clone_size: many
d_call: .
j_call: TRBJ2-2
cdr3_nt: TGTGCCAGCAGCCAAGTACAGAACACCGGGGAGCTGTTTTTT
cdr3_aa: CASSQVQNTGELFF

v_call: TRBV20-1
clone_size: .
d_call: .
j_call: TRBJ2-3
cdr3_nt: TGCAGTTATCTCACAAGGGCGTCAACCACAGATACGCAGTATTTT
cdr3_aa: CSYLTRASTTDTQYF

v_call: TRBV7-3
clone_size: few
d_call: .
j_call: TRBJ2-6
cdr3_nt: TGTGCCAGCAGCTTAACGCGGGACTTCAGCTCTGGGGCCAACGTCCTGACTTTC
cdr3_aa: CASSLTRDFSSGANVLTF

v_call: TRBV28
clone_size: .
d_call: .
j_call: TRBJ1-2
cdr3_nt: TGTGCCAGCAGCAGGGAGTTCTATGGCTACACCTTC
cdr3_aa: CASSREFYGYTF

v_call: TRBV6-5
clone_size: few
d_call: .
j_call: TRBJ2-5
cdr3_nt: TGTGCCAGCAGTTACGATTTAGAGACCCAGTACTTC
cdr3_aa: CASSYDLETQYF

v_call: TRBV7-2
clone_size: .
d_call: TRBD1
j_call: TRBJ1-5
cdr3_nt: TGTGCCAGCAGCTCGGACAGGGGGGCCTATCAGCCCCAGCATTTT
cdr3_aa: CASSSDRGAYQPQHF

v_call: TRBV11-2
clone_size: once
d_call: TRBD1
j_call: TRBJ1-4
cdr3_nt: TGTGCCAGCAGCTGGACAGGGCTTAATGAAAAACTGTTTTTT
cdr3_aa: CASSWTGLNEKLFF

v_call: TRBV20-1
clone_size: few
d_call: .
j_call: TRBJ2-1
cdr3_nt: TGCAGTGCTGGGGGCCCCCTAGTCAATGAGCAGTTCTTC
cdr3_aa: CSAGGPLVNEQFF

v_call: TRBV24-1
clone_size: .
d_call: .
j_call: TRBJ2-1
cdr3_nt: TGTGCCACCAGTGCCGTATCGGGGGCATCTAACTACAATGAGCAGTTCTTC
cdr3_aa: CATSAVSGASNYNEQFF

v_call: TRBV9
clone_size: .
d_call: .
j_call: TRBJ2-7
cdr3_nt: TGTGCCAGCAGCCCACCAGCATACTCCTACGAGCAGTACTTC
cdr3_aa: CASSPPAYSYEQYF

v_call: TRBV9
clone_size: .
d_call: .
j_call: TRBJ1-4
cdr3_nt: TGTGCCAGCAGCGCCCAATGGGGACCTCGGGAAAAACTGTTTTTT
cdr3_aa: CASSAQWGPREKLFF

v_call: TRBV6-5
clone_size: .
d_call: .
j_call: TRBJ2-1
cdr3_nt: TGTGCCAGCAGTTTTCGATTCAAATCCTACAATGAGCAGTGCTTC
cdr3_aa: CASSFRFKSYNEQCF

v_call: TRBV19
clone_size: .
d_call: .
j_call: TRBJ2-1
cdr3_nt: TGTGCCAGTAGCTCTACTCGTGGTGTTCCAAGTTACAATGAGCAGTTCTTC
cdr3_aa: CASSSTRGVPSYNEQFF

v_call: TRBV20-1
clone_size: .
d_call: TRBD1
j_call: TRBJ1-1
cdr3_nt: TGCAGTGCTAGAGATCTCACAGGGGGCGATTATTCCACTGAAGCTTTCTTT
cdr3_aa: CSARDLTGGDYSTEAFF

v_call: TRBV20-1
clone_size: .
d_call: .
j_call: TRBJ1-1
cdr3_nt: TGCAGTGCTAGAGAACTAGGGCCCTTGAACATTGAAACTTTCTTT
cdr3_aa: CSARELGPLNIETFF

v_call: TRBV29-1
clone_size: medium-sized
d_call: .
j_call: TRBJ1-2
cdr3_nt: TGCAGCGTCACAGAAGCTAACTATGGCTACACCTTC
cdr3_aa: CSVTEANYGYTF

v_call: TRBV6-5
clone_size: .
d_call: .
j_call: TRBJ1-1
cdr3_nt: TGTGCCAGCAGTTACTCCCGGAAGACGAACACTGAAGCTTTCTTT
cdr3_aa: CASSYSRKTNTEAFF

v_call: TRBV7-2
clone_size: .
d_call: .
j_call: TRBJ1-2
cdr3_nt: TGTGCCAGCAGCCCGGACAGACTCAGCTATGGCTACACCTTC
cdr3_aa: CASSPDRLSYGYTF

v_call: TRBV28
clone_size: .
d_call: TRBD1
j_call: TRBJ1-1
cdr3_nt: TGTGCCAGCAGTTTAGGACAGGCTGAAGCTTTCTTT
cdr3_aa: CASSLGQAEAFF

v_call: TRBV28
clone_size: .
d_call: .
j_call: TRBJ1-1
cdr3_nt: TGTGCCAGCGGAGCTCGAGTCGGTGAAGCTTTCTTT
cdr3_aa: CASGARVGEAFF

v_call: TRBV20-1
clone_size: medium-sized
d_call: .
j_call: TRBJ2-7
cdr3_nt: TGCAGTGCCCTTGAGGACTCGGGTGGGGAGCAGTACTTC
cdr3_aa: CSALEDSGGEQYF

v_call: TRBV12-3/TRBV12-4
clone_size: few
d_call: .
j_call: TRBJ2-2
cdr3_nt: TGTGCCAGCAGTTTGGGTGGTAACACCGGGGAGCTGTTTTTT
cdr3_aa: CASSLGGNTGELFF

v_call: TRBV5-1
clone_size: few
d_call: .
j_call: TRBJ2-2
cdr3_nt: TGCGCCAGCAGCTTGTTGGGGATTAACACCGGGGAGCTGTTTTTT
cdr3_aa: CASSLLGINTGELFF

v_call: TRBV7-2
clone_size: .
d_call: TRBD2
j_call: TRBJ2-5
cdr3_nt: TGTGCCAGCAGCTTTACTTATCGTGGGGGGGAAGAGACCCAGTACTTC
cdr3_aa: CASSFTYRGGEETQYF

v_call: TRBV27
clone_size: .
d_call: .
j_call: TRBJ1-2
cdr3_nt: TGTGCCAGCAGTTGGACGGTCGATACTAACTATGGCTACACCTTC
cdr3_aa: CASSWTVDTNYGYTF

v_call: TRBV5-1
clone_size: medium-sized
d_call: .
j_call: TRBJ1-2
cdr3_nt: TGCGCCAGCAGCCCCCGCGAGGGTGGGGGCTACACCTTC
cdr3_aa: CASSPREGGGYTF

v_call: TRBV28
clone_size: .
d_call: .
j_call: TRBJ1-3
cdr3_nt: TGTGCCACTCATGGGGGTCAATCAAGCACCATATATTTT
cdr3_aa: CATHGGQSSTIYF

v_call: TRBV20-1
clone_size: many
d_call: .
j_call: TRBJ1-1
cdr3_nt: TGCAGTGCTAGAGATCCGACGGTTTCTAGAGGGACTGAAGCTTTCTTT
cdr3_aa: CSARDPTVSRGTEAFF

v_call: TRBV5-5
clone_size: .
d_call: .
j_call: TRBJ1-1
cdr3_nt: TGTGTCAGCAGCCCATACACGTCGACTCCGAACACTGAAGCTTTCTTT
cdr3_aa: CVSSPYTSTPNTEAFF

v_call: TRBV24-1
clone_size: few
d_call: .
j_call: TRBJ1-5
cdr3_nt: TGTGCCACCAGTGACCCTAGGCGGGGGCCCCAGCATTTT
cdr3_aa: CATSDPRRGPQHF

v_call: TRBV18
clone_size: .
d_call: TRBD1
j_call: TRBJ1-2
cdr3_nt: TGTGCCGGCTCACCAAGGGGGCTTGACTATGGCTACACCTTC
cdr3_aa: CAGSPRGLDYGYTF

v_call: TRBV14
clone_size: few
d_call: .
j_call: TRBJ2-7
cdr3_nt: TGTGCCAGCAGCTCTCAGGGACGGCTGGGAGAGCAGTACTTC
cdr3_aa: CASSSQGRLGEQYF

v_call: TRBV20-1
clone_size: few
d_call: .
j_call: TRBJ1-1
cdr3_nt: TGCAGTGCTAGTCCCCCTAATATTGCTTTCTTT
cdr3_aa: CSASPPNIAFF

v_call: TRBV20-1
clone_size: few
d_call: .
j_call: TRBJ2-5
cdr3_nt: TGCAGTGCTCCTCCTGATGGACAGCGGGGCCAAGAGACCCAGTACTTC
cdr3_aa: CSAPPDGQRGQETQYF

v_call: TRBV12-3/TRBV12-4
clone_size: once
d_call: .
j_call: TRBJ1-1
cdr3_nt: TGTGCCAGCAGCCCTTTCCCGGGGAACACTGAAGCTTTCTTT
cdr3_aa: CASSPFPGNTEAFF

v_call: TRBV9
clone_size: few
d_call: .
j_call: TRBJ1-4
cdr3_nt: TGTGCCAGCAGCACCGAGGGTAGTGAAAAACTGTTTTTT
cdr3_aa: CASSTEGSEKLFF

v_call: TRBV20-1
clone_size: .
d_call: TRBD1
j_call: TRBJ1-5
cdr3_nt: TGCAGTGCTAAGGCCCCCGGGACAGGGGGCAATCAGCCCCAGCATTTT
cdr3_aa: CSAKAPGTGGNQPQHF

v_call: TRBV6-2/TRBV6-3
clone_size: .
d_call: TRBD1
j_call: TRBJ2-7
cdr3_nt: TGTGCCAGCAGGAAGGCCCCCGACAGGGACGAGCAGTACTTC
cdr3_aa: CASRKAPDRDEQYF